This TCR beta chain was identified during a study of blood T cells in healthy people across ages. A J-beta primer mix and a sample-barcoded 5' primer were used in a second PCR of roughly 6 to 11 cycles. Each cDNA molecule received a tag from a template-switch adaptor that had 12 random nucleotides. From each sample, at least 2.5 million paired-end reads containing CDR3 were obtained. TCRdb processed the 5' RACE reads anew with MiXCR; each CDR3 protein has one entry. The sample contains approximately 800,000 distinct CDR3 sequences, 45% to 70% of which appear only once. Germline loops: CDR1 DFQATT, CDR2 SNEGSKA (reference sequence). The CDR3 has 15 amino acids. The germline V and J ends were trimmed by 3 bases and 8 bases, with 17 bases remaining between them.

The J gene is TRBJ1-6, the V gene TRBV20-1, with TRBD1 as a possible D gene (5 bases). This clonotype was obtained from a man in his forties or fifties in good health. The sample taken for sequencing was blood. In nucleotides, the CDR3 is TGCAGTGCTAGTACCCAGGACACGGACTATTCACCCCTCCACTTT. This gives the protein CSASTQDTDYSPLHF.